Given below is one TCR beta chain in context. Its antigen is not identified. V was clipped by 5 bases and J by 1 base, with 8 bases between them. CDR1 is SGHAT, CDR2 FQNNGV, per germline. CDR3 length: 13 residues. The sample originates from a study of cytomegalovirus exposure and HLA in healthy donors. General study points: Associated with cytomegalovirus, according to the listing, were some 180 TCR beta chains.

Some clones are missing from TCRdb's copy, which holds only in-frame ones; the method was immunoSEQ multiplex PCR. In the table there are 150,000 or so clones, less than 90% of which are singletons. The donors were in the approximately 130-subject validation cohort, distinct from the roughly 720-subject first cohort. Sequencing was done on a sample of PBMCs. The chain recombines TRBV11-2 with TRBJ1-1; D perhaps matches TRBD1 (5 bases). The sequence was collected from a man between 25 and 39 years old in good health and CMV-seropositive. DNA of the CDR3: TGTGCCAGCAGCCGAACAGGGAACACTGAAGCTTTCTTT. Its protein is CASSRTGNTEAFF.